This T cell receptor (beta chain) emerged from a study of naive and memory T cell subsets. In this sample, this clonotype turned up a few times. Both TRBC1 and TRBC2 were covered by a beta constant-region primer of two equimolar oligonucleotides. Four rounds of PCR amplified the ligated cDNA using nested alpha and beta constant-region primers plus SP2. TCRdb reprocessed the UMI-ligation and nested PCR reads with MiXCR, giving one entry per CDR3 protein. The table has 15,000 to 20,000 distinct CDR3 sequences, roughly 8.4% seen once. The CDR3 is 14 amino acids. CDR1 and CDR2 from the germline V gene are DFQATT and SNEGSKA (reference sequence). V was shortened by 6 bases and J by 4 bases, with 16 bases between the two germline ends.

The chain couples TRBV20-1 to TRBJ1-5; D ambiguous. This TCR came from a human donor in good health. The sequencing sample was made of central memory CD8+ T cells from blood. DNA for the CDR3: TGCAGTGCCCCGTCGGGCGGAGATAATCAGCCCCAGCATTTT. Its protein is CSAPSGGDNQPQHF.